The T cell receptor (beta chain) under discussion was sequenced for a study of T cells in Graves' hyperthyroidism and ophthalmopathy. The CDR3 is made up of 13 amino acids. Germline CDR1 and CDR2: DFQATT and SNEGSKA (reference sequence). The ends were cut back, 5 bases at V and 2 bases at J, with 12 bases in the middle. TCR beta CDR3 regions were amplified from RNA. With the HTBI primer set, the TCR CDR3 went through a first round of RT-PCR. TCRdb re-called the multiplex PCR reads through MiXCR, storing one row per CDR3 protein. In the table there are almost 600,000 distinct CDR3 sequences, approximately 44% of which are singletons.

Sequencing input: peripheral blood or thyroid tissue (not recorded which). The chain recombines TRBV20-1 with TRBJ2-5, with D tentatively TRBD1 (6 bases). This receptor was taken from a woman between 18 and 30 years old with Graves' hyperthyroidism. The CDR3 sequence: CSADPGHQETQYF. The CDR3 nucleotides read TGCAGTGCTGACCCGGGACATCAAGAGACCCAGTACTTC.